A single sample gave rise to the 2 T cell receptor beta chains below, sequenced in a study of lymphopenia after photon versus proton radiotherapy. The table came from immunoSEQ multiplex PCR; TCRdb's copy has only in-frame clones and leaves some out. The sample includes about 50,000 clones, more than 90% of them seen just once. The specimen comprised peripheral blood, sampled from a patient treated with photon-based radiotherapy. These receptors all come from a woman between 40 and 55 years old with cholangiocarcinoma.

The chain links TRBV7-2 to TRBJ1-6, with a tentative D call TRBD1 (5 bases). The CDR3 runs to 12 residues. Germline V gene sequence: CDR1 SGHTA, CDR2 FQGNSA. With 5 bases removed from V and 14 bases from J, the gap between germline ends came to 13 bases. The CDR3 here is CASSVLQGTLHF. The CDR3 DNA follows: TGTGCCAGCAGCGTACTGCAGGGAACCCTCCACTTT.

V usage is TRBV4-2 and J usage is TRBJ1-6; TRBD1 might be the D (5 bases). The CDR3 loop spans 13 amino acids. Deletions cut 6 bases from V and 11 bases from J, with 14 bases between. Germline V gene data show CDR1 as LGHNA and CDR2 as YNFKEQ. CDR3 sequence (DNA): TGTGCCAGCAGACGGGGGGAGGAGGCACCCCTCCACTTT. Its protein product is CASRRGEEAPLHF.